Listed below are T cell receptor beta chains from one sample, sequenced in a study of blood T cells in healthy people across ages. TCRdb used MiXCR to reprocess the 5' RACE reads, holding one entry per CDR3 protein. Counted here are 1.5 million to 2 million distinct CDR3 sequences, just under 50% occurring once; the ten biggest clones make up approximately 2.1%. The sample was blood. The receptors here all came from a woman in her forties in good health. CDR3s include the opening cysteine and the closing phenylalanine or tryptophan. A D gene is named only where the DNA matches it firmly. A row's size may be missing; if present it is once, few, many or a size class.

TRBV6-2/TRBV6-3	TRBJ2-7	-	-	TGTGCCAGCATCACCCAGGGAGGTGGCTCCTACGAGCAGTACTTC	CASITQGGGSYEQYF
TRBV20-1	TRBJ1-6	-	TRBD1	TGCAGTGCTAGGTTTGGTTCGGGACAGGGCTTTTTTAATTCACCCCTCCACTTT	CSARFGSGQGFFNSPLHF
TRBV11-3	TRBJ2-1	once	TRBD1	TGTGCCAGCAGCTTAGATGAACCGGGACAGGGAAAAATCTACAATGAGCAGTTCTTC	CASSLDEPGQGKIYNEQFF
TRBV7-2	TRBJ2-7	-	TRBD2	TGTGCCAGCAGTGTAACAGGGACTAGCGGTAAGCAGTACTTC	CASSVTGTSGKQYF
TRBV7-2	TRBJ2-7	-	TRBD2	TGTGCCAGCAGCGGGACGGCGGGAGATCCCGAGCAGTACTTC	CASSGTAGDPEQYF
TRBV7-2	TRBJ2-3	many	-	TGTGCCAGCAGCTCCGGCAGGCTCACAGATACGCAGTATTTT	CASSSGRLTDTQYF
TRBV12-5	TRBJ2-1	-	-	TGTGCTAGTGGTTTGAATGGGGCAGGGGAAGGTGAGCAGTTCTTC	CASGLNGAGEGEQFF
TRBV6-2/TRBV6-3	TRBJ2-4	few	-	TGTGCCAGCACTAGGCCCCGAGCCAAAAACATTCAGTACTTC	CASTRPRAKNIQYF
TRBV5-1	TRBJ2-5	-	-	TGCGCCAGCAGCATGACAGATGTGAAGACCCAGTACTTC	CASSMTDVKTQYF
TRBV6-5	TRBJ1-6	-	TRBD1	TGTGCCAGCAGCACCTCGGGACAGCGTAATTCACCCCTCCACTTT	CASSTSGQRNSPLHF
TRBV6-6	TRBJ1-2	-	TRBD1	TGTGCCAGCGGATCTTCAGGGGGACAGAACAACTATGGCTACACCTTC	CASGSSGGQNNYGYTF
TRBV4-2	TRBJ2-7	-	TRBD2	TGTGCCAGCAGCCAAGACCGGACTAGCGGGTACTACGAGCAGTACTTC	CASSQDRTSGYYEQYF
TRBV28	TRBJ1-5	-	-	TGTGCCAGCAGTTTACCACAGCTCTCGGGCAATCAGCCCCAGCATTTT	CASSLPQLSGNQPQHF
TRBV27	TRBJ2-4	-	-	TGTGCCAGCAGTTTATCAAAGGGTCCCAAAAACATTCAGTACTTC	CASSLSKGPKNIQYF
TRBV13	TRBJ2-7	-	TRBD2	TGTGCCAGCAGCTTTCCGAGCGGGAGTACCTACGAGCAGTACTTC	CASSFPSGSTYEQYF
TRBV11-2	TRBJ2-3	once	-	TGTGCCAGCAGCAGGCTAGTTTCTAGCACAGATACGCAGTATTTT	CASSRLVSSTDTQYF
TRBV29-1	TRBJ1-2	-	TRBD1	TGCAGCCTGGGGGACAGGGGCGTTGGCTACACCTTC	CSLGDRGVGYTF
TRBV28	TRBJ1-6	-	-	TGTGCCAGCAGGCCCGCGTTGGGGGTTGCACCCCTCCACTTT	CASRPALGVAPLHF
TRBV29-1	TRBJ2-4	few	-	TGCAGCGTTGAGGGGCTCGTCAAAAACATTCAGTACTTC	CSVEGLVKNIQYF
TRBV5-1	TRBJ1-2	-	-	TGCGCCAGCAGCACCGGGACAAATAACTATGGCTACACCTTC	CASSTGTNNYGYTF
TRBV10-3	TRBJ1-2	-	-	TGTGCCATCAGTGGTTTTAGACAGACATATGGCTACACCTTC	CAISGFRQTYGYTF
TRBV13	TRBJ2-5	few	-	TGTGCCAGCAGCTTTGGGGCGACCCAAGCCCAAGAGACCCAGTACTTC	CASSFGATQAQETQYF